This T cell receptor (beta chain) was identified during a study of response to subunit inactivated influenza vaccine (dated by TCRdb to about 2018). The study in broad terms: To follow how T cells responded to a trivalent subunit inactivated influenza vaccine, the researchers relied on deep quantitative profiling of the T cell receptor repertoire.

This clonotype has at least ten counts. This receptor's antigen is unknown. Base qualities were left out, and no much larger clone turns up one base away. According to the germline V gene, CDR1 reads SGHTA and CDR2 reads FQGNSA. Between the V and J ends, shortened by 0 bases and 3 bases respectively, the junction contains 13 bases. Including the terminal cysteine and phenylalanine, the CDR3 comprises 16 residues. CDR3 DNA only is kept here, 48 bases in frame from base 1. Receptors were amplified or captured by RT-PCR. Sequencing took place on an Illumina HiSeq 2500. The public reads were quality trimmed at Q25 with fastp and then assembled into clones with MiXCR by TCRdb, keeping productive beta chains. CDR3 protein duplicates are merged, each entry listing the most common genes and DNA. Recorded for this sample are about 300,000 distinct CDR3 sequences; around a fifth of them occurred a single time. The ten largest make up roughly a tenth of the sample.

Study-level results and caveats: The authors proposed that each seasonal influenza vaccination may bring in only a limited number of new T cells.

The chain employs TRBV7-2 and TRBJ2-3, with the D gene call left open. The sequenced sample was PBMCs from blood, obtained about 19 months after vaccination. The receptor's source is a man between 45 and 75 years old who received an inactivated influenza vaccine. Donor details come from another sample of the same person, matched by shared clones. The CDR3 loop reads CASSLAVGFGTDTQYF. The sequenced DNA is TGTGCCAGCAGCTTAGCGGTCGGTTTTGGGACAGATACGCAGTATTTT.